This T cell receptor beta chain was sequenced for a study of shared clonotypes between healthy human individuals. CDR3 size: 14 residues. The germline V gene encodes CDR1 LNHDA and CDR2 SQIVND (reference sequence). Trimming cost V 6 bases and J 2 bases, with 11 bases left between them. Measured with immunoSEQ multiplex PCR; TCRdb has only the in-frame clones, and not every one. Of 1,500,000 or so clones in the sample, more than 95% are singletons; the top ten hold approximately 1.1%. The sample consisted of naive CD4+ T cells sorted from blood. Subset denoted: CD45RA+ positively selected. The sequence derives from a man aged 25-40 years in good health. The chain couples TRBV19 to TRBJ1-3; D ambiguous. The CDR3 spells CASRSNSPGNTIYF. As DNA, the CDR3 is TGTGCCAGTAGATCCAACAGTCCTGGAAACACCATATATTTT.